One sample yielded the 31 T cell receptor beta chains listed below, sequenced in a study of CD8+ T cells in alopecia areata. Extracted from the samples, RNA was reverse transcribed into cDNA to serve as the sequencing template. The assay was immunoSEQ multiplex PCR, and TCRdb's table has in-frame clones only and misses some. The table lists about 150,000 clones, roughly 62% of them singletons, with 5% to 7.5% in the top ten. The starting material was CD4+ T cells sorted from blood, obtained at week 0. These receptor sequences come from a human donor with alopecia areata.

This clone was counted only a few times. The V call is TRBV29-1, the J call TRBJ2-2, with a tentative D call TRBD2 (6 bases). With 4 bases removed from V and 4 bases from J, the gap between germline ends came to 16 bases. From germline, CDR1 is SQVTM and CDR2 ANQGSEA. This CDR3 is built from 15 residues. The CDR3 DNA is TGCAGCGTTGGTTCGAGGCTAGCGAGCACCGGGGAGCTGTTTTTT. It specifies CSVGSRLASTGELFF.

The V gene is TRBV4-3, the J gene TRBJ2-5; 10 bases align to TRBD1. The junction had 6 bases not matched to a gene; V was cut back by 4 bases and J by 4 bases. The CDR3 loop spans 15 amino acids. The germline V gene encodes CDR1 LGHNA and CDR2 YSLEER. CDR3 in amino acids: CASSRQTGGGETQYF. The CDR3 coding sequence is TGCGCCAGCAGCCGGCAGACAGGGGGCGGAGAGACCCAGTACTTC.

The V call is TRBV2, the J call TRBJ2-4, with TRBD1 identical over 8 bases. J lost 6 bases, V lost 4 bases, and 5 bases had no gene match. Germline V lookup: CDR1 SNHLY, CDR2 FYNNEI. CDR3 size: 14 residues. The CDR3 nucleotides read TGTGCCAGCAGTGTCGGACAGGGTATAAACATTCAGTACTTC. Residues: CASSVGQGINIQYF.

This clone was found a few times. The rearrangement joins TRBV2 to TRBJ2-6; D is uncertain. The V end was cut by 2 bases, the J end by 4 bases, with 9 bases between. CDR1 SNHLY and CDR2 FYNNEI come from the germline V gene. CDR3 length: 15 residues. In DNA form, the CDR3 reads TGTGCCAGCAGTGAAATGGGGTCAGGGGCCAACGTCCTGACTTTC. Residues: CASSEMGSGANVLTF.

CDR3 DNA sequence: TGCGCCAGCAGCCAAGCGTTAACTCCCGGGACAGCGGCCTACGAGCAGTACTTC. Amino acid sequence: CASSQALTPGTAAYEQYF. The rearrangement links TRBV4-1 to TRBJ2-7, with 7 bases that match TRBD1. The V segment lost 1 base and the J segment 2 bases; nucleotides outside the gene matches: 14. The length of the CDR3 is 18 residues. The germline V gene encodes CDR1 MGHRA and CDR2 YSYEKL.

The gene calls are TRBV29-1 and TRBJ2-1; the D call may be TRBD1 or TRBD2 (7 bases each). Looked up from germline, CDR1 is SQVTM and CDR2 is ANQGSEA. This CDR3 is built from 15 residues. Trimming removed 7 bases from V and 1 base from J, with 17 bases in between. The CDR3 spells CSAGNRGGSYNEQFF. As DNA, the CDR3 is TGCAGCGCCGGTAACAGGGGAGGGTCCTACAATGAGCAGTTCTTC.

This clone has just a few counts. This sequence joins TRBV18 and TRBJ2-3, with 9 positions matching TRBD2. This CDR3 region has 15 residues. CDR1 is KGHSH, CDR2 LQKENI, per germline. V dropped 3 bases and J dropped 2; count of bases not matched to a gene: 3. Here the CDR3 DNA reads TGTGCCAGCTCACCTAGCGGGGGAACCACAGATACGCAGTATTTT. It encodes CASSPSGGTTDTQYF.

The V and J genes are TRBV30 and TRBJ1-2, with a tentative D call TRBD1 (6 bases). Trimming took 8 bases from V and 0 from J, leaving 19 bases between them. The germline CDR1 and CDR2 sequences are GTSNPN and SVGIG (reference sequence). The CDR3 runs to 15 residues. The CDR3 coding sequence is TGTGCCCAAGAGGGACACCGAGACGCTAACTATGGCTACACCTTC. Its translation: CAQEGHRDANYGYTF.

With regard to this clone: Other DNA sequences in this sample translate to the same CDR3. This CDR3 is CASSVGGAQETQYF. CDR3 bases: TGTGCCAGCAGCGTCGGGGGAGCTCAAGAGACCCAGTACTTC. The J gene is TRBJ2-5, the V gene TRBV9; perhaps TRBD2 as D (6 bases). Germline CDR1 is SGDLS and CDR2 is YYNGEE. V lost 2 bases, J lost 2 bases, and 10 bases lay in between. The CDR3 has 14 amino acids.

About this clone: Mismatch with germline at one junction end may stem from a read error. The chain employs TRBV2 and TRBJ1-6; TRBD1 might be the D (6 bases). The germline V gene encodes CDR1 SNHLY and CDR2 FYNNEI. The CDR3 loop spans 21 amino acids. The CDR3 DNA reads as TGTGCCAGCAGCGAAGCGATATTCGGACAGAGTACGAGCTCCTATAATTCACCCCTCCACTTT. It translates to CASSEAIFGQSTSSYNSPLHF.

This rearrangement joins TRBV30 to TRBJ2-2; D call uncertain. The germline V gene encodes CDR1 GTSNPN and CDR2 SVGIG (reference sequence). Trimming pared 0 bases from V and 8 bases from J, leaving 10 bases between. This CDR3 region has 13 residues. The CDR3 is CAWSVLGLGELFF. CDR3 nucleotide sequence: TGTGCCTGGAGTGTACTTGGGTTGGGGGAGCTGTTTTTT.

V is TRBV19 and J is TRBJ1-2; 9 nucleotides match TRBD1. CDR3 size: 15 residues. Germline V CDR1 and CDR2: LNHDA, SQIVND (reference sequence). V lost 5 bases, J lost 1 base, and 5 bases stayed unmatched. The CDR3 is CASSAPGQGNYGYTF. The DNA for the CDR3 is TGTGCCAGTAGTGCTCCGGGACAGGGTAACTATGGCTACACCTTC.

J is TRBJ2-7 and V is TRBV27; D not resolved. The CDR3 covers 13 residues. Trimming stripped 5 bases from V and 0 bases from J, with 8 bases between. Germline loops: CDR1 MNHEY, CDR2 SMNVEV (reference sequence). The CDR3 DNA follows: TGTGCCAGCAGTCAAGGCTACTCCTACGAGCAGTACTTC. It yields the protein CASSQGYSYEQYF.

V gene TRBV29-1 combines with J gene TRBJ1-5, with a tentative D call TRBD1 (5 bases). This CDR3 has 14 residues. Germline V lookup: CDR1 SQVTM, CDR2 ANQGSEA. Between the trimmed V and J ends, which lost 7 bases and 6 bases, there was a span of 19 bases. Here the CDR3 DNA reads TGCAGCGCTTTAGGGGCAGACGAGGGTCAGCCCCAGCATTTT. Its translation is CSALGADEGQPQHF.

The CDR3 DNA reads as TGTGCCAGCAGTGAAAGGAATCAGCCCCAGCATTTT. This codes for CASSERNQPQHF. V gene TRBV6-1 combines with J gene TRBJ1-5; D gene ambiguous. The germline CDR1 and CDR2 sequences are MNHNS and SASEGT. The ends were cut back, 2 bases at V and 4 bases at J, with 3 bases in the middle. The CDR3 is made up of 12 amino acids.

The chain employs TRBV7-9 and TRBJ1-5; 10 bases are shared with TRBD1. Per germline, CDR1 SEHNR and CDR2 FQNEAQ (reference sequence). V dropped 10 bases and J dropped 2; count of bases not matched to a gene: 5. The CDR3 is made up of 14 amino acids. This chain's CDR3 is CATRQGAGNQPQHF. Here the CDR3 DNA reads TGTGCCACCCGACAGGGGGCTGGCAATCAGCCCCAGCATTTT.

The chain joins TRBV7-9 to TRBJ2-3; D is perhaps TRBD2 (5 bases). V lost 5 bases to trimming and J lost 7 bases, with 28 bases between them. Germline-derived CDR1 and CDR2 are SEHNR and FQNEAQ (reference sequence). CDR3 length: 18 amino acids. CDR3 region: CASSPIIRAPRGSNTQYF. The CDR3 coding sequence is TGTGCCAGCAGCCCAATCATTCGGGCTCCACGGGGTTCAAATACGCAGTATTTT.

The chain combines TRBV4-3 with TRBJ2-1; 8 bases fit TRBD2. The CDR3 contains 15 residues. CDR1 and CDR2 (germline): LGHNA, YSLEER. V was pared by 3 bases and J by 9 bases, with 10 bases of the junction left unmatched. The CDR3 coding sequence is TGCGCCAGCAGCCAGGCGGGGGGTTCGGTGGGTGAGCAGTTCTTC. Amino acids: CASSQAGGSVGEQFF.

Details on this clone: Within the sample, other DNA sequences also encode this same CDR3. The genes are TRBV25-1 and TRBJ2-2; maybe TRBD2 (6 bases). Germline-derived CDR1 and CDR2 are MGHDK and SYGVNS. V was pared by 3 bases and J by 4 bases, with 9 bases between. The CDR3 covers 14 residues. The CDR3 DNA reads as TGTGCCAGCAGTGAGCGGGGTCCCACCGGGGAGCTGTTTTTT. It codes for CASSERGPTGELFF.

The chain links TRBV6-6 to TRBJ2-1; perhaps TRBD1 as D (5 bases). Germline CDR1 is MNHNY and CDR2 is SVGAGI (reference sequence). The ends were cut back, 5 bases at V and 4 bases at J, with 12 bases in the middle. This CDR3 comprises 14 residues. CDR3 DNA sequence: TGTGCCAGCAGTAACACCGACAGTTACAATGAGCAGTTCTTC. Residues: CASSNTDSYNEQFF.

This clone has a handful of counts. The chain combines TRBV5-6 with TRBJ1-3; perhaps TRBD1 as D (5 bases). V lost 4 bases to trimming and J lost 5 bases, with 16 bases between them. The CDR3 extends over 15 amino acids. Germline CDR1 reads SGHDT; CDR2 reads YYEEEE. The CDR3 coding sequence is TGTGCCAGCAGCAGGGACGGAGGAACGAGAAACACCATATATTTT. It codes for CASSRDGGTRNTIYF.

J is TRBJ1-2 and V is TRBV6-6; D is ambiguous. The CDR3 contains 12 residues. Germline V gene sequence: CDR1 MNHNY, CDR2 SVGAGI (reference sequence). V lost 2 bases to trimming and J lost 8 bases, with 9 bases between them. CDR3 region: CASSYPDGGYTF. Here the CDR3 DNA reads TGTGCCAGCAGTTACCCTGACGGGGGCTACACCTTC.

The V gene is TRBV7-7, the J gene TRBJ2-7; D may be TRBD1 (6 bases). The CDR3 is 15 residues long. Germline V gene sequence: CDR1 SSHAT, CDR2 FNYEAQ (reference sequence). For the CDR3, the DNA is TGTGCTAGCCTACTCCCTACAGGGATCCACTACGAGCAGTACTTC. It is translated as CASLLPTGIHYEQYF.

In this sample, this clone turned up a few times. This chain uses TRBV2 with TRBJ2-2; no clear D. This CDR3 region has 13 residues. V lost 6 bases, J lost 4 bases, and 9 bases lay in between. Germline assignment: CDR1 SNHLY and CDR2 FYNNEI. The CDR3 loop is CASSRSSTGELFF. DNA of the CDR3: TGTGCCAGCAGCAGGTCCAGCACCGGGGAGCTGTTTTTT.

This clone has a count of ten or more. The genes are TRBV5-1 and TRBJ1-2; possibly TRBD1 for D (5 bases). CDR1 is SGHRS and CDR2 is YFSETQ in the germline V gene. Trimming pared 4 bases from V and 10 bases from J, leaving 14 bases between. The CDR3 has 12 residues. The CDR3 reads CASSPGRVDYTF. The CDR3 DNA reads TGCGCCAGCAGCCCCGGCAGGGTGGACTACACCTTC.

This clone was seen a single time. The chain couples TRBV6-5 to TRBJ1-5; 7 positions match TRBD1. The germline V gene encodes CDR1 MNHEY and CDR2 SVGAGI. The CDR3 is 15 residues long. J was trimmed by 7 bases and V by 5 bases; bases with no gene match: 11. The CDR3 coding sequence is TGTGCCAGCAGTACAACAGGGGTAGGGGGACAGCCCCAGCATTTT. Translating gives CASSTTGVGGQPQHF.

In this sample, this clone turned up a few times. V usage is TRBV5-4 and J usage is TRBJ2-5; TRBD1 or TRBD2 may be the D gene (7 bases each). The V and J ends lost 6 bases and 5 bases respectively, with 20 bases between them. Germline V gene sequence: CDR1 SGHNT, CDR2 YYREEE (reference sequence). The CDR3 covers 15 residues. The CDR3 loop reads CASTPGRGGSETQYF. In nucleotides, the CDR3 is TGTGCCAGCACCCCAGGCAGGGGGGGGTCGGAGACCCAGTACTTC.

V and J are TRBV4-3 and TRBJ1-1; a weak D match, TRBD1 (5 bases). The CDR3 sequence is 15 residues long. V was trimmed by 4 bases and J by 12 bases, leaving 24 bases between them. Germline V CDR1 and CDR2: LGHNA, YSLEER. The CDR3 region is CASSLAGIKREETFF. The CDR3, as DNA: TGCGCCAGCAGCCTAGCAGGGATAAAGAGGGAGGAGACTTTCTTT.

The sample holds a few counts of this clone. A read error may produce the germline difference seen at one junction end. The chain employs TRBV7-2 and TRBJ1-2; unclear D gene. CDR1 is SGHTA and CDR2 is FQGNSA in the germline V gene. CDR3 size: 9 residues. CDR3 bases: TGTGCCAGCCCCGGGGTTAGGGACTTC. The encoded protein is CASPGVRDF.

This chain uses TRBV19 with TRBJ1-1; D might be TRBD1 (5 bases). The V gene lost 9 bases and the J gene lost 4 bases, with 21 bases spanning the gap. Germline loops: CDR1 LNHDA, CDR2 SQIVND (reference sequence). There are 15 residues in the CDR3. CDR3 sequence reads: CASSLGGLGGTEAFF. CDR3 nucleotide sequence: TGTGCCAGCAGTCTTGGGGGACTCGGGGGCACTGAAGCTTTCTTT.

This sequence joins TRBV5-1 and TRBJ2-7; 8 bases agree with TRBD1. The germline V gene encodes CDR1 SGHRS and CDR2 YFSETQ. The trim removed 4 bases at V and 2 bases at J, leaving 5 bases unmatched. This CDR3 has 14 amino acids. This CDR3 is CASSGGTGAYEQYF. CDR3 DNA sequence: TGCGCCAGCAGCGGCGGGACAGGAGCCTACGAGCAGTACTTC.